This TCR beta chain was captured by sequencing in a study of CD8 T cells in Susac syndrome. Trimming cost V 0 bases and J 2 bases, with 3 bases left between them. This CDR3 comprises 13 residues. In germline, CDR1 is MNHNY, CDR2 SVGAGI (reference sequence). Random hexamers were used to reverse transcribe roughly 0.45 to 1 ug of RNA. TCRdb reprocessed the immunoSEQ multiplex PCR reads with MiXCR, giving one entry per CDR3 protein. The sample carries about 130,000 distinct CDR3 sequences, about 93% recorded once. V gene TRBV6-6 combines with J gene TRBJ2-3; the D is unclear. Material: CD8+ T cells from PBMCs. The receptor was isolated from a human donor with multiple sclerosis. The CDR3 loop is CASSYSNTDTQYF. The CDR3, as DNA: TGTGCCAGCAGTTACTCGAACACAGATACGCAGTATTTT.